The clone carrying this TCR beta chain was counted at least ten times. Its cognate antigen is unknown. This sample stems from a study of CD8 T cells in ankylosing spondylitis. TCRdb re-analysed the 5' RACE reads in MiXCR, keeping a single row per CDR3 protein. This sample carries fewer than 550,000 distinct CDR3 sequences, roughly 5% of them seen once, and the ten largest clones take 3% to 4%. The V and J ends lost 1 base and 10 bases, in that order; junction bases with no gene match: 11. CDR1 is MDHEN and CDR2 is SYDVKM in the germline V gene. The CDR3 is 15 residues long. Study-level points and caveats: Several highly homologous variants made up a TCR beta motif that seemed to typify ankylosing spondylitis blood. Matched ankylosing spondylitis synovial fluid reportedly contained a significantly enriched population of disease-linked clones.

Sequenced input: blood, either unsorted or a sorted T cell fraction (not recorded which). This chain connects TRBV28 to TRBJ1-1, with 8 positions matching TRBD1. This clonotype originated in a male donor with ankylosing spondylitis. DNA of the CDR3: TGTGCCAGCAGTTTATCTACAGGGGGTATAGTAAGAGCTTTCTTT. This encodes CASSLSTGGIVRAFF. Looking up the rest from reference TRBV28 and TRBJ1-1 gives the full variable domain: DVKVTQSSRYLVKRTGEKVFLECVQDMDHENMFWYRQDPGLGLRLIYFSYDVKMKEKGDIPEGYSVSREKKERFSLILESASTNQTSMYLCASSLSTGGIVRAFFGQGTRLTVV.